This is a list of T cell receptor beta chains from one sample in a study of vaccination and CD4 T cells after COVID-19. Via MiXCR, TCRdb re-called the PCR reads, giving one row per CDR3 protein. The data hold approximately 9,500 distinct CDR3 sequences, with less than 45% observed a single time. Which antigens these TCRs recognize remains unknown. Sample: CD4+ T cells from blood, cultured in vitro. These receptors all stem from a human donor in good health. CDR3s include the opening cysteine and the closing phenylalanine or tryptophan. Size is omitted from some rows. Given values are once, few, many or a class for expanded clones.

clone_size: -
v_call: TRBV6-1
cdr3_aa: CASRSWTGLSTDTQYF

clone_size: once
v_call: TRBV30
cdr3_aa: CAWMYRGGTEAFF

clone_size: few
v_call: TRBV12-3/TRBV12-4
cdr3_aa: CASSISAAEAFF

clone_size: -
v_call: TRBV29-1
cdr3_aa: CSVDGTFNPSTMGYTF

clone_size: -
v_call: TRBV4-3
cdr3_aa: CASSQDLPGINNSPLHF

clone_size: -
v_call: TRBV6-2/TRBV6-3
cdr3_aa: CASREPTGLGGYTF

clone_size: few
v_call: TRBV27
cdr3_aa: CASSRGQGQNTEAFF

clone_size: -
v_call: TRBV29-1
cdr3_aa: CSSEGAASSYNEQFF

clone_size: few
v_call: TRBV7-8
cdr3_aa: CASSARTSGMRTYNEQFF

clone_size: -
v_call: TRBV19
cdr3_aa: CASSISWSSLETQYF

clone_size: few
v_call: TRBV6-1
cdr3_aa: CASSATQYYNEQFF

clone_size: -
v_call: TRBV10-3
cdr3_aa: CAISGSSGDTYEQYF

clone_size: -
v_call: TRBV5-8
cdr3_aa: CASSPGTSGKGSEQFF

clone_size: -
v_call: TRBV7-2
cdr3_aa: CASSLGGAEEKLFF

clone_size: -
v_call: TRBV19
cdr3_aa: CASRGDVSGYTF

clone_size: few
v_call: TRBV7-2
cdr3_aa: CASSPQHRGRDQPQHF

clone_size: few
v_call: TRBV5-1
cdr3_aa: CASSWGLPRGNYGYTF

clone_size: -
v_call: TRBV9
cdr3_aa: CASSVIAGGAYNEQFF

clone_size: few
v_call: TRBV28
cdr3_aa: CASSLVGRTEAFF

clone_size: few
v_call: TRBV20-1
cdr3_aa: CSMYGTSGRLRETQYF

clone_size: -
v_call: TRBV30
cdr3_aa: CAWIYRGTSGYTF

clone_size: few
v_call: TRBV28
cdr3_aa: CASSSGRQKAFF

clone_size: few
v_call: TRBV21-1
cdr3_aa: CASSDQRGRNTEAFF

clone_size: -
v_call: TRBV10-3
cdr3_aa: CATRAQWGTQYF

clone_size: few
v_call: TRBV7-2
cdr3_aa: CASSLDWGTEAFF

clone_size: -
v_call: TRBV5-8
cdr3_aa: CASSLGTANTEAFF

clone_size: few
v_call: TRBV20-1
cdr3_aa: CSATDRIRGPDTQYF

clone_size: -
v_call: TRBV7-2
cdr3_aa: CASSPRQGYEQYF

clone_size: -
v_call: TRBV6-1
cdr3_aa: CASSSSGGNYGYTF

clone_size: few
v_call: TRBV7-6
cdr3_aa: CASSLVLGQGSLREQFF

clone_size: -
v_call: TRBV4-1
cdr3_aa: CASSPSETHGLNTEAFF